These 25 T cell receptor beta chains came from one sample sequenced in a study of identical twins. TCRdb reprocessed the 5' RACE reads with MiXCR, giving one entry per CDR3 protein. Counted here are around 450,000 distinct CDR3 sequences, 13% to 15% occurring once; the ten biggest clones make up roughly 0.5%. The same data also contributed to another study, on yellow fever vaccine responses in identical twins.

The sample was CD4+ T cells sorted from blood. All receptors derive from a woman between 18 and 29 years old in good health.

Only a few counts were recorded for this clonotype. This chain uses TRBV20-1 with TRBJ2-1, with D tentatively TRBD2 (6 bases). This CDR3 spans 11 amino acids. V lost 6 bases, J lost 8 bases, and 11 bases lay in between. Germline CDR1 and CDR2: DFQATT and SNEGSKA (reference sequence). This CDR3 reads CSAMKRDEQFF. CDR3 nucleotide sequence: TGCAGTGCGATGAAGCGGGATGAGCAGTTCTTC.

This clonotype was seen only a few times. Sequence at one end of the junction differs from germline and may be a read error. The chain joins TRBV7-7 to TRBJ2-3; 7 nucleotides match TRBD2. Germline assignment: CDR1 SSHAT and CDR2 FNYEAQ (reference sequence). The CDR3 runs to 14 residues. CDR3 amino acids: CASSPGLPTDTQYF. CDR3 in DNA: TGTGCTAGCAGCCCGGGACTACCCACAGATACGCAGTATTTT.

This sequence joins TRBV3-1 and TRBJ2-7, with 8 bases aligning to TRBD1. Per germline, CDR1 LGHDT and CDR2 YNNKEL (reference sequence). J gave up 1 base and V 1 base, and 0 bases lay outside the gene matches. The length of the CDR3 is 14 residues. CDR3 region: CASSQGTGSYEQYF. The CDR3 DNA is TGTGCCAGCAGCCAAGGGACAGGGTCCTACGAGCAGTACTTC.

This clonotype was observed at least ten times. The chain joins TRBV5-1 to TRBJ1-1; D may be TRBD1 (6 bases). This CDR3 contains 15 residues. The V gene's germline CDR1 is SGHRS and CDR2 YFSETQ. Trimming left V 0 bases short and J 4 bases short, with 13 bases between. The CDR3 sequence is CASSLGDRPATEAFF. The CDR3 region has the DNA TGCGCCAGCAGCTTGGGAGACAGGCCGGCCACTGAAGCTTTCTTT.

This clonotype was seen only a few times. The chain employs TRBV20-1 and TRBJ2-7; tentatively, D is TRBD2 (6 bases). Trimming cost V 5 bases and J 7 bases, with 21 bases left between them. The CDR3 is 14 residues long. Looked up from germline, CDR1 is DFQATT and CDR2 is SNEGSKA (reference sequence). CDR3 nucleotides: TGCAGTGCTCCAAAATGGCAGGGAGGCGAGGAGCAGTACTTC. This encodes CSAPKWQGGEEQYF.

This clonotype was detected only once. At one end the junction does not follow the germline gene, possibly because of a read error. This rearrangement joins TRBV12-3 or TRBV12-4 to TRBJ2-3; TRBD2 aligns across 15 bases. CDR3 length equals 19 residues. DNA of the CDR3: TGTACCAGCAGTTCGCCGGGTGGGACTAGCGGGAGGATCTCAGATACGCAGTATTTT. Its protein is CTSSSPGGTSGRISDTQYF.

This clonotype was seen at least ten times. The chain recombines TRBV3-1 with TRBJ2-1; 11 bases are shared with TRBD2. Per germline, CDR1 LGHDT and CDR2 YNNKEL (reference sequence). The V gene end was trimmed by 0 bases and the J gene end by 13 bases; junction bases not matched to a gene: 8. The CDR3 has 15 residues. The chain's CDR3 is CASSQDTSGSSAQFF. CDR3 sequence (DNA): TGTGCCAGCAGCCAAGATACTAGCGGGAGCTCCGCCCAGTTCTTC.

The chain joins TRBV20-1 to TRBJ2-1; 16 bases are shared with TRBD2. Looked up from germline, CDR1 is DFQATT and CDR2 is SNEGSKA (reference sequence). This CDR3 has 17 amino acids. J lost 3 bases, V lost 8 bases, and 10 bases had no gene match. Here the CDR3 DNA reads TGCAGTTGGATGGGGACTAGCGGGAGGGCCGACTACAATGAGCAGTTCTTC. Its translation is CSWMGTSGRADYNEQFF.

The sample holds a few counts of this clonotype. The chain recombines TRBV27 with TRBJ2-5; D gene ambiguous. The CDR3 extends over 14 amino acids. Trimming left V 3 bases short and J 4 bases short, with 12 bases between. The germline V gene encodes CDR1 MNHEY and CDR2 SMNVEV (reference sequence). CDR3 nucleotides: TGTGCCAGCAGTTTGGCTGGGATTGGAGAGACCCAGTACTTC. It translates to CASSLAGIGETQYF.

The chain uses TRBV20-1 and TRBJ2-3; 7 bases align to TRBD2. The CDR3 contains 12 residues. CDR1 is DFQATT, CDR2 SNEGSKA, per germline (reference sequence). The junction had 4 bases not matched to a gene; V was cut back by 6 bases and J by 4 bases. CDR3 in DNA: TGCAGTGCGCGACTAGCCTCAGATACGCAGTATTTT. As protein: CSARLASDTQYF.

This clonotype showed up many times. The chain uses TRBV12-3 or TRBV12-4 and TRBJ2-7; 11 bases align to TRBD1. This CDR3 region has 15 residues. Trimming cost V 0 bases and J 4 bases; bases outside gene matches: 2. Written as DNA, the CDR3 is TGTGCCAGCAGTTTAGCGGGACAGGGGGGTTACGAGCAGTACTTC. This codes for CASSLAGQGGYEQYF.

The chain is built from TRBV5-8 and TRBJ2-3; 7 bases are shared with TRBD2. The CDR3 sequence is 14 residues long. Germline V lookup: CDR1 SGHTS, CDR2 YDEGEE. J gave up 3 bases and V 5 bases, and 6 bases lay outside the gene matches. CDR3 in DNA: TGTGCCAGCAGGGGAGGGGCCTGGACAGATACGCAGTATTTT. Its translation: CASRGGAWTDTQYF.

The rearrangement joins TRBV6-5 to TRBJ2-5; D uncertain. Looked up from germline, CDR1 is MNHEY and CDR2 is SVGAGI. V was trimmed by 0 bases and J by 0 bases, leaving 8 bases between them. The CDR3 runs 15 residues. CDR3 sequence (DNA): TGTGCCAGCAGTTACTCGATGGGCTACCAAGAGACCCAGTACTTC. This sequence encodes CASSYSMGYQETQYF.

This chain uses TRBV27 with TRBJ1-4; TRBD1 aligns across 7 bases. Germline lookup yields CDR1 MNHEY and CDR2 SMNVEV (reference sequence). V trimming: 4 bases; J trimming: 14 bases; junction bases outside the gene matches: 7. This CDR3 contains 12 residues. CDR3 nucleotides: TGTGCCAGCAGTTCCCCGGGACAGCGCCTGTTTTTT. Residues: CASSSPGQRLFF.

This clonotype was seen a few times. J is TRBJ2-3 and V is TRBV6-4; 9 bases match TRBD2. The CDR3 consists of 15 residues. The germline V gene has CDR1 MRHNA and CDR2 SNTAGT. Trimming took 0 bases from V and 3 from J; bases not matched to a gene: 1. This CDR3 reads CASSDSSGGTDTQYF. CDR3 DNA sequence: TGTGCCAGCAGTGACTCTAGCGGGGGAACAGATACGCAGTATTTT.

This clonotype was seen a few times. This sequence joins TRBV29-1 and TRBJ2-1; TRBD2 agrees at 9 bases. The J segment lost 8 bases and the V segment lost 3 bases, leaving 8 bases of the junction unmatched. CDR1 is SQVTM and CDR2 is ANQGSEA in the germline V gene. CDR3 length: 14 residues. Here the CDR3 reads CSVERAGGPDEQFF. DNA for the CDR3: TGCAGCGTTGAGAGAGCGGGAGGCCCAGATGAGCAGTTCTTC.

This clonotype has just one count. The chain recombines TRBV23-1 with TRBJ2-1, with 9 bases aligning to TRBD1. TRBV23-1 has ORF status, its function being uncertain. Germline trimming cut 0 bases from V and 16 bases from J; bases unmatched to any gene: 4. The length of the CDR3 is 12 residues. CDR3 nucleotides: TGCGCCAGCAGTCAATCATACAGGGGGCACTTCTTC. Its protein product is CASSQSYRGHFF.

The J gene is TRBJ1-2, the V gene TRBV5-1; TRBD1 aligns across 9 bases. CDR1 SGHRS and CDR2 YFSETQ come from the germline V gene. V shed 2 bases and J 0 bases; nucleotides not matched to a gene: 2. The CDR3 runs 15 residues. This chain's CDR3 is CASSFGTGTNYGYTF. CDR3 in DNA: TGCGCCAGCAGCTTCGGGACAGGGACTAACTATGGCTACACCTTC. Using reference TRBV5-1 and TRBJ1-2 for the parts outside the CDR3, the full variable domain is KAGVTQTPRYLIKTRGQQVTLSCSPISGHRSVSWYQQTPGQGLQFLFEYFSETQRNKGNFPGRFSGRQFSNSRSEMNVSTLELGDSALYLCASSFGTGTNYGYTFGSGTRLTVV.

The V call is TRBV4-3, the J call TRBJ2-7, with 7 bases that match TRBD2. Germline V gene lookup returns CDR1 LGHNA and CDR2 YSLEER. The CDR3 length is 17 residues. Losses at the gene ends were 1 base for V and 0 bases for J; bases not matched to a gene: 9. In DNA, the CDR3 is TGCGCCAGCAGCCAAGCACACGGGAGGACTTTCTCCTACGAGCAGTACTTC. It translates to CASSQAHGRTFSYEQYF.

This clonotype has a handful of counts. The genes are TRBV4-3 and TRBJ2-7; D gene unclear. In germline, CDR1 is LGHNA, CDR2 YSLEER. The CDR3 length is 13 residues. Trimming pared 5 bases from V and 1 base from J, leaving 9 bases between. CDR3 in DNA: TGCGCCAGCAGCGAGACTGCATCCTACGAGCAGTACTTC. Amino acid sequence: CASSETASYEQYF.

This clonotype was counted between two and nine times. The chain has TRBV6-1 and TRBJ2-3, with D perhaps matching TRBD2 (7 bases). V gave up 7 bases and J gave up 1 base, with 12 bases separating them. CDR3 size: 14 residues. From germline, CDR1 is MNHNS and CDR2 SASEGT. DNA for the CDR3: TGTGCCAGCAAAGGCGGGGGCGGCACAGATACGCAGTATTTT. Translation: CASKGGGGTDTQYF.

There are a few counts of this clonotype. The CDR3 loop is CASSLAGVKGEQFF. The CDR3 DNA reads as TGTGCCAGCAGTTTAGCGGGGGTAAAAGGTGAGCAGTTCTTC. This chain links TRBV28 with TRBJ2-1; 7 nucleotides agree with TRBD2. Looked up from germline, CDR1 is MDHEN and CDR2 is SYDVKM. V dropped 2 bases and J dropped 9; count of bases not matched to a gene: 7. The CDR3 is 14 amino acids. Drawing the rest from reference TRBV28 and TRBJ2-1, the complete variable domain is DVKVTQSSRYLVKRTGEKVFLECVQDMDHENMFWYRQDPGLGLRLIYFSYDVKMKEKGDIPEGYSVSREKKERFSLILESASTNQTSMYLCASSLAGVKGEQFFGPGTRLTVL.

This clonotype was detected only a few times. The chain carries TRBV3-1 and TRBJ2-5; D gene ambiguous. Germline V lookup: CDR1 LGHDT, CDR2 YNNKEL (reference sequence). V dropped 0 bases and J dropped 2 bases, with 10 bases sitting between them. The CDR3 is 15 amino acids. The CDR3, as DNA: TGTGCCAGCAGCCAAGATCCGGGCCCTCAAGAGACCCAGTACTTC. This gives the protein CASSQDPGPQETQYF.

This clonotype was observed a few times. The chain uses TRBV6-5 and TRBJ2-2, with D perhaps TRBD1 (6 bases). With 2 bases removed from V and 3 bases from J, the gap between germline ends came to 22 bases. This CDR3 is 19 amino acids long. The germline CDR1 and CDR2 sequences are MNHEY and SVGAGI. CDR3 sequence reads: CASSYRSVLRAGDTGELFF. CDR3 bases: TGTGCCAGCAGTTACAGGTCGGTCCTCCGGGCAGGGGACACCGGGGAGCTGTTTTTT.

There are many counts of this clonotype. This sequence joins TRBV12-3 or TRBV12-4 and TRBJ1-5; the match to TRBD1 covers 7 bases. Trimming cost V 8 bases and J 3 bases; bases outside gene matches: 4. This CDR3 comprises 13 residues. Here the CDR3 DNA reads TGTGCCAGCTCGGACAGGCCCAATCAGCCCCAGCATTTT. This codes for CASSDRPNQPQHF.